This T cell receptor (beta chain) comes out of a study of PD-L1 blockade in urothelial cancer. Study-wide background: Patients initiated atezolizumab in the mid-2010s at 1,200 mg intravenously every 3 weeks. Blood samples had a median of approximately 150,000 T cells. Study results and caveats: Below-median pretreatment blood TCR clonality was a predictor of better survival.

As regards this clone: Its antigen is not identified.

V lost 4 bases to trimming and J lost 7 bases; unmatched junction nucleotides: 9. The CDR3 consists of 14 residues. Per germline, CDR1 SGDLS and CDR2 YYNGEE. Synthetic templates analogous to TCR were spiked into all PCRs individually. This table comes from immunoSEQ multiplex PCR, and its TCRdb copy is limited to in-frame clones, with some not included. Here the sample spans about 51,000 clones, about 86% being singletons. The specimen was PBMCs, collected around atezolizumab (anti-PD-L1) treatment. This receptor was identified in a man aged 55 to 70 with urothelial cancer. The V call is TRBV9, the J call TRBJ2-3; 7 nucleotides agree with TRBD2. The CDR3, as DNA: TGTGCCAGCAGCTCCAGCTTCGGGAGGCATACGCAGTATTTT. It yields the protein CASSSSFGRHTQYF.